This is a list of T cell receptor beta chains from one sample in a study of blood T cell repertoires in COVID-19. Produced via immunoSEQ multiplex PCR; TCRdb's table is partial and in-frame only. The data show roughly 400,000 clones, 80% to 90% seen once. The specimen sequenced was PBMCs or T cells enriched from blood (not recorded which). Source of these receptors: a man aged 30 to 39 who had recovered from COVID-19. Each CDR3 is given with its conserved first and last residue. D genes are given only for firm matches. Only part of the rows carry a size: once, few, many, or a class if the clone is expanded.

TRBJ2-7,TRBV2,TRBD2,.,CASSPVSGREGQQYF,TGTGCCAGCTCCCCCGTTAGCGGGAGAGAGGGCCAGCAGTACTTC
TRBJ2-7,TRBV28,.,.,CASSSSGGRLEQYF,TGTGCCAGCAGTTCCTCCGGGGGTAGGCTCGAGCAGTACTTC
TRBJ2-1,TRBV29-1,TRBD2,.,CSVTTPGLAGQRREQFF,TGCAGCGTTACAACCCCGGGACTAGCGGGCCAAAGGCGTGAGCAGTTCTTC
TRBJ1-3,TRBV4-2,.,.,CASSPGDNGGNTIYF,TGTGCCAGCAGCCCTGGGGACAACGGTGGAAACACCATATATTTT
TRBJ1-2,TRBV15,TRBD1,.,CATSSRQGFYGYTF,TGTGCCACCAGCAGTCGACAGGGATTTTATGGCTACACCTTC
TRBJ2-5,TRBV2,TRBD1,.,CASRWETGGQETQYF,TGTGCCAGCAGGTGGGAGACAGGGGGCCAAGAGACCCAGTACTTC
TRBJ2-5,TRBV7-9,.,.,CASSFFLGAGPQETQYF,TGTGCCAGCAGCTTCTTCCTTGGGGCAGGACCTCAAGAGACCCAGTACTTC
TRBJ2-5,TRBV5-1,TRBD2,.,CASSASGRTQETQYF,TGCGCCAGCAGTGCTAGCGGGAGGACTCAAGAGACCCAGTACTTC
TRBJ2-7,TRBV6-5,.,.,CASGQNYEQYF,TGTGCCAGCGGCCAGAACTACGAGCAGTACTTC
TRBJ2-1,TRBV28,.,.,CASSPSTGDHYNEQFF,TGTGCCAGCAGCCCGTCTACGGGGGATCACTACAATGAGCAGTTCTTC
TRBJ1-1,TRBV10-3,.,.,CAIRLNTEAFF,TGTGCCATCAGGCTAAACACTGAAGCTTTCTTT
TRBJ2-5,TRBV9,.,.,CASSVYERQETQYF,TGTGCCAGCAGCGTATATGAGCGGCAAGAGACCCAGTACTTC
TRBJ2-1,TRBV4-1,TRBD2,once,CASSQYSGTSGRNEQFF,TGCGCCAGCAGCCAATACTCCGGGACTAGCGGGAGGAATGAGCAGTTCTTC
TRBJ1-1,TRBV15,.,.,CATSRDADSTEAFF,TGTGCCACCAGCAGAGATGCGGACTCGACTGAAGCTTTCTTT
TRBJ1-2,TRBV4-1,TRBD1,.,CASSRGEGTGPGYTF,TGCGCCAGCAGCCGAGGGGAAGGGACAGGCCCCGGCTACACCTTC
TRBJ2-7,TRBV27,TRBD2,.,CASSFGTSGPYEQYF,TGTGCCAGCAGTTTTGGGACTAGCGGCCCCTACGAGCAGTACTTC
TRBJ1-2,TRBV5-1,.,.,CASSLYPGGGEGYTF,TGCGCCAGCAGCTTGTATCCGGGGGGCGGTGAGGGCTACACCTTC
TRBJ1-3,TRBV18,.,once,CASSPGFGDSGNTIYF,TGTGCCAGCTCACCGGGTTTCGGGGACTCTGGAAACACCATATATTTT
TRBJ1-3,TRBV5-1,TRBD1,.,CASSRQGSDGNTIYF,TGCGCCAGCAGCAGACAGGGATCTGATGGAAACACCATATATTTT
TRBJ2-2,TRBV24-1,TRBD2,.,CATSPGTSGRALNTGELFF,TGTGCCACCAGTCCCGGGACTAGCGGGAGGGCGCTGAACACCGGGGAGCTGTTTTTT